This TCR beta chain originates from a study of blood T cell repertoires in COVID-19. Across the whole study: Specimens from acute and convalescent COVID-19 originated in the United States, Italy and Spain.

All enrollees were about 18 to 89 years old and from roughly 26 US areas. Measured with immunoSEQ multiplex PCR; TCRdb has only the in-frame clones, and not every one. The sample records around 260,000 clones, 90% being singletons. This CDR3 spans 13 amino acids. The V and J ends lost 4 bases and 9 bases respectively, with 16 bases between them. CDR1 GTSNPN and CDR2 SVGIG come from the germline V gene (reference sequence). Sequenced material: PBMCs or T cells enriched from blood (not recorded which). The chain couples TRBV30 to TRBJ1-5; tentative D call: TRBD1 (5 bases). The sequence derives from a woman aged 25 to 45 who had recovered from COVID-19. The CDR3 spells CAWTWGRGGPQHF. CDR3 bases: TGTGCCTGGACCTGGGGCCGGGGGGGGCCCCAGCATTTT. The entire variable domain, with the rest obtained from reference TRBV30 and TRBJ1-5, is as follows: SQTIHQWPATLVQPVGSPLSLECTVEGTSNPNLYWYRQAAGRGLQLLFYSVGIGQISSEVPQNLSASRPQDRQFILSSKKLLLSDSGFYLCAWTWGRGGPQHFGDGTRLSIL.